This T cell receptor beta chain appears in the sequencing data of a study of CD8+CD57+ T cells in acquired aplastic anemia. Study background: Isolated CD4+ and CD8+ cells, once sorted, yielded DNA averaging about 3.2 ug. Findings and limits, study-wide: Simpson's diversity of CD8+ cells was not significantly different in patients compared with controls. Roughly 27 sequences, all CD8+ CDR3, were shared between patients and controls.

TCR beta VDJ and CDR3 profiling used genomic DNA as template. Via MiXCR, TCRdb re-called the reads, giving one row per CDR3 protein. The sample includes about 160,000 distinct CDR3 sequences, 70% to 75% of them seen just once. The germline CDR1 and CDR2 sequences are SEHNR and FQNEAQ (reference sequence). CDR3 size: 12 residues. Trimming stripped 0 bases from V and 4 bases from J, with 3 bases between. In patients chosen for sequencing, flow cytometry had shown CD8+CD57+ cell expansion. This clonotype was seen ten or more times. Its antigen is as yet unknown. The chain links TRBV7-9 to TRBJ1-1; no firm D call. This TCR was sampled from a human donor with aplastic anemia. The source material was sorted CD4+, CD8+, or CD8+CD57+ T cells (not recorded which) from PBMCs. CDR3 loop: CASSLAGTEAFF. The CDR3 nucleotides read TGTGCCAGCAGCTTAGCTGGCACTGAAGCTTTCTTT.